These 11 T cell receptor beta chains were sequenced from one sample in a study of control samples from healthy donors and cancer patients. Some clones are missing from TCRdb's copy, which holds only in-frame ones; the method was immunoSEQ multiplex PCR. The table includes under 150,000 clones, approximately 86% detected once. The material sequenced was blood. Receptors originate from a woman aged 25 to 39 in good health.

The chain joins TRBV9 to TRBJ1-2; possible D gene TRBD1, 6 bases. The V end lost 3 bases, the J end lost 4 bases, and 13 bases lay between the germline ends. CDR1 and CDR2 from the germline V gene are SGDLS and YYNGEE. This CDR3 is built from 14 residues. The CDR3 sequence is CASSGTGYGYGYTF. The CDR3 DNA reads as TGTGCCAGCAGCGGTACAGGGTATGGCTATGGCTACACCTTC. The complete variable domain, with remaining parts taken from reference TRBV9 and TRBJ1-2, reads DSGVTQTPKHLITATGQRVTLRCSPRSGDLSVYWYQQSLDQGLQFLIQYYNGEERAKGNILERFSAQQFPDLHSELNLSSLELGDSALYFCASSGTGYGYGYTFGSGTRLTVV.

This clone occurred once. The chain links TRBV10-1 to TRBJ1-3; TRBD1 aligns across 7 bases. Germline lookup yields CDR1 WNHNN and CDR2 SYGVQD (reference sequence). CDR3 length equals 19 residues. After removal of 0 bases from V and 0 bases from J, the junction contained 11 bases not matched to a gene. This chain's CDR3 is CASSESILGQSSSGNTIYF. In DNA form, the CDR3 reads TGCGCCAGCAGTGAGTCGATATTGGGACAGTCGAGCTCTGGAAACACCATATATTTT.

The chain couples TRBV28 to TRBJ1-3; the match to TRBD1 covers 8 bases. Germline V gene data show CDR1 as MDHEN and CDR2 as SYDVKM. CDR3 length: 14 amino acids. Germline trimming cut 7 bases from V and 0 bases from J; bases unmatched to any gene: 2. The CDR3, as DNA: TGTGCCAGCACCGACAGGGGCTCTGGAAACACCATATATTTT. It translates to CASTDRGSGNTIYF.

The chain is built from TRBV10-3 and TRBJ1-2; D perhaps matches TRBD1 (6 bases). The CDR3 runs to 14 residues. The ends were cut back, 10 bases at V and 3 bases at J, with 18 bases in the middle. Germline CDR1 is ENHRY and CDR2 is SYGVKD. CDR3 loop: CATTRGARDYGYTF. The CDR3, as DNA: TGTGCCACCACGCGGGGGGCGCGAGACTATGGCTACACCTTC.

CDR3 sequence: CASSADLDTQYF. The CDR3 region has the DNA TGCGCCAGCAGCGCGGACTTGGATACGCAGTATTTT. The chain combines TRBV5-1 with TRBJ2-3, with D possibly TRBD2 on 5 matching bases. V was shortened by 4 bases and J by 6 bases, with 9 bases between the two germline ends. Germline CDR1 SGHRS, CDR2 YFSETQ. This CDR3 contains 12 residues.

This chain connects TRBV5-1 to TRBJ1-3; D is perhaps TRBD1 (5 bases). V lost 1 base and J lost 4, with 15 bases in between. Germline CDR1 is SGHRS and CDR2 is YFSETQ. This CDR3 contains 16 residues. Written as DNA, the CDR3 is TGCGCCAGCAGCTTGACCAGGGTCGAATTAGGAAACACCATATATTTT. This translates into CASSLTRVELGNTIYF.

The chain's CDR3 is CASSLSTGGVTYEQYF. CDR3 DNA: TGCGCCAGCAGCTTGTCGACAGGGGGAGTTACCTACGAGCAGTACTTC. The chain recombines TRBV5-1 with TRBJ2-7, with TRBD1 matching 9 bases. Germline CDR1 and CDR2: SGHRS and YFSETQ. The ends lost 1 base at V and 2 bases at J; junction bases unmatched: 7. The CDR3 is made up of 16 amino acids. The whole variable domain, remainder taken from reference TRBV5-1 and TRBJ2-7, is KAGVTQTPRYLIKTRGQQVTLSCSPISGHRSVSWYQQTPGQGLQFLFEYFSETQRNKGNFPGRFSGRQFSNSRSEMNVSTLELGDSALYLCASSLSTGGVTYEQYFGPGTRLTVT.

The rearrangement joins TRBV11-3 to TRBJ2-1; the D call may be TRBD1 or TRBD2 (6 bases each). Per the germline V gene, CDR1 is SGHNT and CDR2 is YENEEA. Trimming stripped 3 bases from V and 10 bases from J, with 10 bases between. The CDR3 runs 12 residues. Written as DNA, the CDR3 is TGTGCCAGCAGCTTCCGAGGGGGGGAGCAGTTCTTC. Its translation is CASSFRGGEQFF.

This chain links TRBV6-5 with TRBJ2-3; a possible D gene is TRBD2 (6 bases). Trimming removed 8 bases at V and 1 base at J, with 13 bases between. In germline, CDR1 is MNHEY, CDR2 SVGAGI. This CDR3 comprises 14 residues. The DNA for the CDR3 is TGTGCCAGCCGGGAGACATTTGGCACAGATACGCAGTATTTT. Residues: CASRETFGTDTQYF.

This CDR3 is CATGNLSNTEAFF. The CDR3, as DNA: TGTGCCACCGGGAACCTCTCGAACACTGAAGCTTTCTTT. The rearrangement links TRBV24-1 to TRBJ1-1; D not resolved. V dropped 9 bases and J dropped 1 base, with 11 bases sitting between them. Looked up from germline, CDR1 is KGHDR and CDR2 is SFDVKD. The CDR3 extends over 13 amino acids.

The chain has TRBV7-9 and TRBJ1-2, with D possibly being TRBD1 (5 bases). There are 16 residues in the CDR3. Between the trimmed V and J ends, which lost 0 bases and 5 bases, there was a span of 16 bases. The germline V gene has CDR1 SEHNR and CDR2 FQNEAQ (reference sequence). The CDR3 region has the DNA TGTGCCAGCAGCTTAGCGTGCCGGGGACCACCGTATGGCTACACCTTC. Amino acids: CASSLACRGPPYGYTF.